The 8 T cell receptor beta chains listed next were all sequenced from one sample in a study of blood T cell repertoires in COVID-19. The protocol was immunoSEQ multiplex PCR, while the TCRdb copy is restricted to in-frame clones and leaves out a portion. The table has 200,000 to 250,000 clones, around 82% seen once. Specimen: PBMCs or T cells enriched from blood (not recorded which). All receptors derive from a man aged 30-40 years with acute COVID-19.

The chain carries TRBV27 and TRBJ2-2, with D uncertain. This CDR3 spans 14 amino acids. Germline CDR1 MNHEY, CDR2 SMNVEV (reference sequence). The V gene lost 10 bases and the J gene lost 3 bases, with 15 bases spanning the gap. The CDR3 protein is CATKFKSYTGELFF. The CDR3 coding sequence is TGTGCCACTAAATTTAAGTCTTACACCGGGGAGCTGTTTTTT.

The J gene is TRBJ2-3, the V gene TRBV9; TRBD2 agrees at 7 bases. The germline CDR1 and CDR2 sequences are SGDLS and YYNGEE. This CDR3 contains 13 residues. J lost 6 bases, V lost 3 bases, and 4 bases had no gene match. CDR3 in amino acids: CASSEAGRDTQYF. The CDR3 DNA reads TGTGCCAGCAGCGAAGCGGGGAGGGATACGCAGTATTTT.

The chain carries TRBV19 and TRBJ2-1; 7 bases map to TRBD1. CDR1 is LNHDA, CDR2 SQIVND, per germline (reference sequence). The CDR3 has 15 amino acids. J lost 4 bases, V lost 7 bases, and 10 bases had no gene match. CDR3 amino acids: CASNAPQGEYNEQFF. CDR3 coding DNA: TGTGCCAGTAACGCCCCTCAGGGGGAGTACAATGAGCAGTTCTTC.

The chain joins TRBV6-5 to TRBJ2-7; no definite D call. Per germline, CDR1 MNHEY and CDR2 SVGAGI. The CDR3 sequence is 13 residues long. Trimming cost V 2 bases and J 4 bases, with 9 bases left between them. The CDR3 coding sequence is TGTGCCAGCAGTTACCCCCCCCTATACGAGCAGTACTTC. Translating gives CASSYPPLYEQYF.

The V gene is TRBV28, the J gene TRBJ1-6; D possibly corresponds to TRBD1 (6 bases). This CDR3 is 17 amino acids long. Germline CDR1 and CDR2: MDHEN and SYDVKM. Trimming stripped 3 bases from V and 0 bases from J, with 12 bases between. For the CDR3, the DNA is TGTGCCAGCAGTTTTTGGGGGCCAAGCTCCTATAATTCACCCCTCCACTTT. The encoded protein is CASSFWGPSSYNSPLHF.

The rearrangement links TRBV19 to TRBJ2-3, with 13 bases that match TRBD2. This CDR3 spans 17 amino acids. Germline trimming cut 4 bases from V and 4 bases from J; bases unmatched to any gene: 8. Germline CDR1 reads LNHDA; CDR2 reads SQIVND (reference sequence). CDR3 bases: TGTGCCAGTAGTACCCCCACTAGCGGGGGGGCCGCAGATACGCAGTATTTT. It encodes CASSTPTSGGAADTQYF.

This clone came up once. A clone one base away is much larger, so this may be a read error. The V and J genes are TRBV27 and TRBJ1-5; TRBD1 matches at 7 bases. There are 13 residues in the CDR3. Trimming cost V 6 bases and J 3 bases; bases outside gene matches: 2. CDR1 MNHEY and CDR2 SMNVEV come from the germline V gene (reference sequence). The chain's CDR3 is CASRTGTNQPQHF. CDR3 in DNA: TGTGCCAGCAGGACAGGGACCAATCAGCCCCAGCATTTT.

CDR3 protein: CASRRGGLRPQHF. The CDR3 nucleotides are TGTGCCAGCAGGCGAGGGGGCTTGAGGCCCCAGCATTTT. V usage is TRBV11-3 and J usage is TRBJ1-5, with TRBD1 matching 7 bases. The CDR3 has 13 residues. Germline CDR1 SGHNT, CDR2 YENEEA. The junction had 8 bases not matched to a gene; V was cut back by 6 bases and J by 9 bases. Full variable domain (rest looked up from reference TRBV11-3 and TRBJ1-5): EAGVVQSPRYKIIEKKQPVAFWCNPISGHNTLYWYLQNLGQGPELLIRYENEEAVDDSQLPKDRFSAERLKGVDSTLKIQPAELGDSAVYLCASRRGGLRPQHFGDGTRLSIL.